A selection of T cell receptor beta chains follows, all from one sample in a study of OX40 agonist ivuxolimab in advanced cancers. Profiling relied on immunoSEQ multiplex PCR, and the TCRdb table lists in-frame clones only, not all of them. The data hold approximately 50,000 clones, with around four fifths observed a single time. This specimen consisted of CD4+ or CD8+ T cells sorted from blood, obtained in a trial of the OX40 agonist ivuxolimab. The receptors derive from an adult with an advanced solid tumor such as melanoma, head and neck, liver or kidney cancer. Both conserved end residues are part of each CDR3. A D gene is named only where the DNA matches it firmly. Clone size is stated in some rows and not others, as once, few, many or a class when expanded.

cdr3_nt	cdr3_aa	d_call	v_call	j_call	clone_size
TGTGCCAGCAACCCCGACAGGGGGCATCAGCCCCAGCATTTT	CASNPDRGHQPQHF	TRBD1	TRBV2	TRBJ1-5	few
TGCGCCAGCAGTGAGTCTTTCGGGTCCATGGAGCTGTTTTTT	CASSESFGSMELFF	-	TRBV10-2	TRBJ2-2	-
TGTGCCTGGAGCTCATATACCAATTCACCCCTCCACTTT	CAWSSYTNSPLHF	-	TRBV30	TRBJ1-6	few
TGTGCCAGCAGCCAACGTGGAGGGGGCTCCTACGAGCAGTACTTC	CASSQRGGGSYEQYF	-	TRBV7-2	TRBJ2-7	-
TGTGCCAGCAGTTTATCGATAGGGACTAGCGGTCGCAATGAGCAGTTCTTC	CASSLSIGTSGRNEQFF	TRBD2	TRBV27	TRBJ2-1	-
TGTGCCAGCAGCGTAACAGGGGGTGTTGGGAGTAGTAGTACGCAGTATTTT	CASSVTGGVGSSSTQYF	TRBD1	TRBV9	TRBJ2-3	once
TGTGCCAGCAGCGAGACAGGTCAAAGGAGTGAGGTGTTTTTT	CASSETGQRSEVFF	-	TRBV6-5	TRBJ1-4	-
TGTGCCCTTAGGGAGCCGAACACTGAAGCTTTCTTT	CALREPNTEAFF	-	TRBV6-6	TRBJ1-1	few
TGTGCCAGTAGTTACGGGAAGCCAATACGTTACTATGGCTACACCTTC	CASSYGKPIRYYGYTF	-	TRBV19	TRBJ1-2	-
TGTGCCAGCAGGATACAGGGGAGGGATAATTCACCCCTCCACTTT	CASRIQGRDNSPLHF	TRBD1	TRBV5-5	TRBJ1-6	-
TGTGCCAGCAGCCAAGTACTAGCCCGCAATGAGCAGTTCTTC	CASSQVLARNEQFF	-	TRBV14	TRBJ2-1	few
TGTGCCAGCAAGGCGGGGGCCTTAACCGGGGAGCTGTTTTTT	CASKAGALTGELFF	-	TRBV6-5	TRBJ2-2	-
TGTGCCAGCAGTTCGGAGTACCCTGGGGCCAACGTCCTGACTTTC	CASSSEYPGANVLTF	-	TRBV28	TRBJ2-6	once
TGTGCCAGCAGCTTGTGGATCGGGAGCTCCTATAATTCACCCCTCCACTTT	CASSLWIGSSYNSPLHF	-	TRBV5-6	TRBJ1-6	few